This T cell receptor (beta chain) stems from a study of cytomegalovirus exposure and HLA in healthy donors. The study ran its PCR with 60 Vbeta and 13 Jbeta primers. Method: immunoSEQ multiplex PCR; TCRdb's copy keeps in-frame clones and lacks some. The repertoire consists of more than 150,000 clones, with approximately 80% occurring once and the leading ten covering more than 6%. CDR3 length: 13 residues. The germline V gene has CDR1 MNHNS and CDR2 SASEGT. J gave up 6 bases and V 6 bases, and 7 bases lay outside the gene matches. Sequenced: PBMCs. The chain joins TRBV6-1 to TRBJ2-7, with TRBD1 matching over 8 bases. This receptor was identified in a woman in her 40s in good health and CMV-seropositive. CDR3 in amino acids: CASRETGASEQYF. The CDR3 DNA sequence: TGTGCCAGCAGAGAGACAGGGGCAAGCGAGCAGTACTTC.